This T cell receptor beta chain came from a study of blood T cell repertoires in COVID-19. Overall study: Both acute and convalescent COVID-19 samples were obtained from the United States, Italy and Spain.

TCRdb's copy holds only in-frame clones and misses some; the assay was immunoSEQ multiplex PCR. The table has about 98,000 clones, over 80% seen once. CDR1 is SGHVS, CDR2 FQNEAQ, per germline. This CDR3 is 16 amino acids long. Trimming at V came to 4 bases and at J to 3 bases, leaving 7 bases not matched to a gene. Sequenced: peripheral blood. The rearrangement links TRBV7-8 to TRBJ2-5; 11 nucleotides align to TRBD1. This clonotype originated in an elderly man with acute or convalescent COVID-19. CDR3 region: CASSSRGTGGKETQYF. The CDR3 nucleotides read TGTGCCAGCAGCTCGCGAGGGACAGGGGGGAAAGAGACCCAGTACTTC.